This entry concerns a single T cell receptor beta chain. The sample belongs to a study of CD8+ T cells in alopecia areata. Isolated RNA was reverse transcribed into cDNA used as the sequencing template. Measured with immunoSEQ multiplex PCR; TCRdb has only the in-frame clones, and not every one. The sample includes 90,000 to 100,000 clones, 50% to 75% of them seen just once. Sample treatment: oral pan-JAK inhibitor, 5-10 mg twice daily. Germline CDR1 SEHNR, CDR2 FQNEAQ (reference sequence). With 1 base removed from V and 4 bases from J, the gap between germline ends came to 13 bases. The CDR3 consists of 15 residues.

The sequence was obtained from a human donor with alopecia areata. The sequencing used CD8+ T cells sorted from blood, collected at week 4, from a patient treated with tofacitinib. This rearrangement joins TRBV7-9 to TRBJ1-2; unclear D gene. CDR3 in amino acids: CASSLVGGLSYGYTF. In nucleotides, the CDR3 is TGTGCCAGCAGCTTAGTCGGAGGACTGTCCTATGGCTACACCTTC.